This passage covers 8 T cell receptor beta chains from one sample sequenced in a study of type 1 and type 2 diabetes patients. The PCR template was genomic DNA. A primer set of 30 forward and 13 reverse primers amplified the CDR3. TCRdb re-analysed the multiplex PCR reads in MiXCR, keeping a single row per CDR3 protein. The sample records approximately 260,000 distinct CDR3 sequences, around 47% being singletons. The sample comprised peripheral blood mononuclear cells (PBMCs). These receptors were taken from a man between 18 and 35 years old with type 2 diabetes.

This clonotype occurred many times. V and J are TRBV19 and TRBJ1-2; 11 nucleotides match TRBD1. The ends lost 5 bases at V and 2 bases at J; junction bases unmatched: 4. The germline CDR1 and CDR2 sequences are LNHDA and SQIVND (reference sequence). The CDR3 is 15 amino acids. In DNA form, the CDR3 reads TGTGCCAGTAGTCAAGGACAGGGGGCGAACTATGGCTACACCTTC. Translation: CASSQGQGANYGYTF.

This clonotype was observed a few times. CDR3 sequence: CASSMVLFNTGELFF. The CDR3 nucleotides read TGTGCCAGTAGTATGGTTCTCTTTAACACCGGGGAGCTGTTTTTT. The chain employs TRBV19 and TRBJ2-2; D is unclear. CDR3 length equals 15 residues. The germline gives CDR1 LNHDA, CDR2 SQIVND (reference sequence). V lost 3 bases to trimming and J lost 2 bases, with 10 bases between them.

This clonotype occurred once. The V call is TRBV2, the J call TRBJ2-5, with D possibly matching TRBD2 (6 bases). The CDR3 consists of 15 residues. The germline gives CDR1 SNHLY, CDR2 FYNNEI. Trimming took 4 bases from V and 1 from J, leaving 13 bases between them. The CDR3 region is CASSGGTVLQETQYF. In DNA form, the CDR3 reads TGTGCCAGCAGTGGAGGGACTGTACTCCAAGAGACCCAGTACTTC.

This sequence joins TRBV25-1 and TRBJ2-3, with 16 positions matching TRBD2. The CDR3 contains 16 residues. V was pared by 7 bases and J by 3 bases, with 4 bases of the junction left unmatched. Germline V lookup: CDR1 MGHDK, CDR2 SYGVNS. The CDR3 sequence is CASTGTSGRGTDTQYF. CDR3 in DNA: TGTGCCAGCACGGGGACTAGCGGGAGGGGAACAGATACGCAGTATTTT.

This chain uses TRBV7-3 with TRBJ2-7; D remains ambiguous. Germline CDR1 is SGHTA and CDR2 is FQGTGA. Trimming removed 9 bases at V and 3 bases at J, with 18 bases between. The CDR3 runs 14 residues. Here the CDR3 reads CASDFELGFYEQYF. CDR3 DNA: TGTGCCAGTGACTTCGAATTGGGCTTCTACGAGCAGTACTTC.

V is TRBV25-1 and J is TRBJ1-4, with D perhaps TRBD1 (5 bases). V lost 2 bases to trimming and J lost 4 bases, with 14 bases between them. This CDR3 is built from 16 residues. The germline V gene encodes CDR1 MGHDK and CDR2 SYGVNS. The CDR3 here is CASSEKGLAFNEKLFF. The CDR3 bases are TGTGCCAGCAGTGAAAAGGGGTTAGCGTTTAATGAAAAACTGTTTTTT.

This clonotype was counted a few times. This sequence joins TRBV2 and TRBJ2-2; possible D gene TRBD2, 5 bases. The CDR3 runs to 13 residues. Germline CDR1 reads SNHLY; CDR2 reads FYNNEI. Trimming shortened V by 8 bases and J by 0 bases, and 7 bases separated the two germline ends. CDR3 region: CASAGPNTGELFF. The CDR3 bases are TGTGCCAGCGCGGGCCCGAACACCGGGGAGCTGTTTTTT.

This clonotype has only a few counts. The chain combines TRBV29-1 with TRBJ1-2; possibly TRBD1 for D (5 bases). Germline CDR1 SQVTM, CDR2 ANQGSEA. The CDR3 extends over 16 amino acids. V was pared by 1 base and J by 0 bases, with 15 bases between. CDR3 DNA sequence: TGCAGCGTTGAAGCCTTCCCGACAGAAACTAACTATGGCTACACCTTC. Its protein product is CSVEAFPTETNYGYTF.